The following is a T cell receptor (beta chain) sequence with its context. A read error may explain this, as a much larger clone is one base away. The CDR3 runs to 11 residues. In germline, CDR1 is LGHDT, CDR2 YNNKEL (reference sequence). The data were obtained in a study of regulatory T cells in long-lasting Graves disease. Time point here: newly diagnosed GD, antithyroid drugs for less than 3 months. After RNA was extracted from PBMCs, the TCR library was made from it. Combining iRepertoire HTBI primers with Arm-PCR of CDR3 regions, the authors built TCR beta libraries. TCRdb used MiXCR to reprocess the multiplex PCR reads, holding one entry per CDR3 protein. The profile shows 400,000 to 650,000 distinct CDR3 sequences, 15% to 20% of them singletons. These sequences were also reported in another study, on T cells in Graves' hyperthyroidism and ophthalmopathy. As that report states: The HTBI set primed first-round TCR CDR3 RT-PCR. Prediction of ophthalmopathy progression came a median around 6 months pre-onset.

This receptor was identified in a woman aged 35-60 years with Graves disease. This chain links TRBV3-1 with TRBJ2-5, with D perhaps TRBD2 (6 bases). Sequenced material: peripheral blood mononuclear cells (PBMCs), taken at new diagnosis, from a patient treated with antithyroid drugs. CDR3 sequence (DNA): TGTGCCAGCCGGGGGTGGGAGACCCAGTGCTTC. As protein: CASRGWETQCF.